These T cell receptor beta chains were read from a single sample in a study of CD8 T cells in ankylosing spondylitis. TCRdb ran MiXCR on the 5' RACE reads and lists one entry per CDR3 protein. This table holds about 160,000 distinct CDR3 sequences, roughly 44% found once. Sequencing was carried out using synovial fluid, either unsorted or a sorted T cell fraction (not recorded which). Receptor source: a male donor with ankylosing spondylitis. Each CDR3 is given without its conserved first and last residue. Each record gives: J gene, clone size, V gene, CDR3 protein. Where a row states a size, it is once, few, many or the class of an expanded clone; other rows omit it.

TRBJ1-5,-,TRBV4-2,ASSQDGSTDQPQH
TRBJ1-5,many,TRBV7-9,ASSFGDTYSNQPQH
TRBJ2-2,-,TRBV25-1,ASSGWLDTGELF
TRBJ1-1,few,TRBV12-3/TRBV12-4,ASTRRGRRGAF
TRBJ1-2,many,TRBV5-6,ASSSDRRLSLRNYGYT
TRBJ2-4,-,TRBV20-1,SARVGLAAQVAKNIQY
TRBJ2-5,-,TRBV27,ASSFLSGGPQETQY
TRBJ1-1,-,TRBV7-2,ASSLVVTNTEAF
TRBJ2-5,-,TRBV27,ASSLYHRAEKETQY
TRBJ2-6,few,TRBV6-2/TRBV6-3,ASSWGAGANVLT
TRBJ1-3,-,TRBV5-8,ASSYGTGSGNTIY
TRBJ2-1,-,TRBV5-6,ASSTDRGAYNEQF
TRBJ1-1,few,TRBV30,AWSVAKNTEAF
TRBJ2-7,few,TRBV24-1,ATSVGGGGEQY
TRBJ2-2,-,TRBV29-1,SVIPPGHLNTGELF
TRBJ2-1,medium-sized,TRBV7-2,ASSPLAGFNEQF
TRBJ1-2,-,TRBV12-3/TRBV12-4,ASAPGVSGYT
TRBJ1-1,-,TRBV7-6,ASSQKRSRGQDTEAF
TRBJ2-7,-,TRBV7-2,ASSARKLYEQY
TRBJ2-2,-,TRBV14,ASSLSGLDTGELF
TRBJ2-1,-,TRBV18,ASSPTPSGVLGEQF
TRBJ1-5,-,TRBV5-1,ASSASWQPQH
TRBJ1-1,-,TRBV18,AASNPLRSPPGTEAF
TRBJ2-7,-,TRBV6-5,ASSFSSGVYEQY